The 30 T cell receptor beta chains reported below all come from one sample, sequenced in a study of blood T cell repertoires in COVID-19. Method: immunoSEQ multiplex PCR; TCRdb's copy keeps in-frame clones and lacks some. The sample consists of under 150,000 clones, over 60% of them appearing once. Sequenced sample: peripheral blood. All receptors derive from a woman aged 45-65 years with active or convalescent COVID-19.

The sample holds one count of this clone. This chain uses TRBV6-5 with TRBJ2-1; 8 nucleotides match TRBD2. Germline V CDR1 and CDR2: MNHEY, SVGAGI. This CDR3 contains 15 residues. The trim removed 8 bases at V and 1 base at J, leaving 7 bases unmatched. Written as DNA, the CDR3 is TGTGCCAGCGACGAGCGGGGGAGTTCCTACAATGAGCAGTTCTTC. It translates to CASDERGSSYNEQFF.

This chain uses TRBV11-1 with TRBJ2-2; maybe TRBD2 (6 bases). Deletions cut 5 bases from V and 4 bases from J, with 17 bases between. The CDR3 spans 16 residues. Germline CDR1 is SGHAT and CDR2 is FQDESV (reference sequence). This CDR3 is CASSPQEGRGTGELFF. Here the CDR3 DNA reads TGTGCCAGCAGCCCCCAGGAGGGGCGCGGCACCGGGGAGCTGTTTTTT.

This rearrangement joins TRBV27 to TRBJ1-1, with D possibly TRBD1 on 5 matching bases. In germline, CDR1 is MNHEY, CDR2 SMNVEV (reference sequence). V was pared by 0 bases and J by 5 bases, with 19 bases between. This CDR3 contains 17 residues. CDR3 nucleotides: TGTGCCAGCAGTTTATCTTGGTCCCCGAACCGGGGGACTGAAGCTTTCTTT. Translating it yields CASSLSWSPNRGTEAFF.

V and J are TRBV11-2 and TRBJ1-3; possible D gene TRBD1, 6 bases. The CDR3 spans 14 residues. Germline CDR1 SGHAT, CDR2 FQNNGV. V was cut by 7 bases and J by 1 base, with 11 bases left in between. The DNA of the CDR3 is TGTGCCAGCATCAACAGGGTGTCTGGAAACACCATATATTTT. Its protein product is CASINRVSGNTIYF.

The gene calls are TRBV7-2 and TRBJ1-2, with 9 bases identical to TRBD1. This CDR3 is built from 14 residues. The junction had 5 bases not matched to a gene; V was cut back by 5 bases and J by 4 bases. Germline CDR1 reads SGHTA; CDR2 reads FQGNSA. The CDR3 spells CASSIQGAIYGYTF. CDR3 DNA: TGTGCCAGCAGCATACAGGGGGCGATCTATGGCTACACCTTC. Together with reference TRBV7-2 and TRBJ1-2, the CDR3 gives the full variable domain: GAGVSQSPSNKVTEKGKDVELRCDPISGHTALYWYRQSLGQGLEFLIYFQGNSAPDKSGLPSDRFSAERTGGSVSTLTIQRTQQEDSAVYLCASSIQGAIYGYTFGSGTRLTVV.

The chain uses TRBV19 and TRBJ1-2; 12 bases are a match to TRBD1. CDR3 length equals 15 residues. V gave up 5 bases and J gave up 7 bases; unmatched junction bases: 8. Germline CDR1 is LNHDA and CDR2 is SQIVND (reference sequence). Here the CDR3 DNA reads TGTGCCAGTAGTGGGGGACAGGGGGCGTTTGGTGGCTACACCTTC. This sequence encodes CASSGGQGAFGGYTF.

The J gene is TRBJ2-2, the V gene TRBV2; weak D call: TRBD1 (6 bases). Trimming removed 6 bases from V and 1 base from J, with 12 bases in between. The CDR3 sequence is 15 residues long. CDR1 is SNHLY, CDR2 FYNNEI, per germline. DNA of the CDR3: TGTGCCAGCAGCCCCAGGGGCTGGAACACCGGGGAGCTGTTTTTT. Translating it yields CASSPRGWNTGELFF.

This chain connects TRBV3-1 (or the pseudogene TRBV3-2) to TRBJ1-3, with TRBD1 as a possible D gene (5 bases). This CDR3 is 15 amino acids long. The germline CDR1 and CDR2 sequences are LGHDT and YNNKEL (reference sequence). V lost 4 bases to trimming and J lost 0 bases, with 10 bases between them. As DNA, the CDR3 is TGTGCCAGCAGCCCGGGACTGTCCTCTGGAAACACCATATATTTT. Encoded protein: CASSPGLSSGNTIYF.

This clone was observed at least ten times. This chain joins TRBV6-6 and TRBJ1-6; 9 bases map to TRBD1. The germline V gene has CDR1 MNHNY and CDR2 SVGAGI (reference sequence). The CDR3 length is 14 residues. V lost 6 bases and J lost 8; bases outside the gene matches: 5. The chain's CDR3 is CASSYRGLDSPLHF. The CDR3 coding sequence is TGTGCCAGCAGCTACAGGGGGCTTGATTCACCCCTCCACTTT.

The genes are TRBV19 and TRBJ2-2, with TRBD1 as a possible D gene (5 bases). The ends were cut back, 4 bases at V and 6 bases at J, with 21 bases in the middle. Germline-derived CDR1 and CDR2 are LNHDA and SQIVND (reference sequence). There are 17 residues in the CDR3. Here the CDR3 reads CASSRARDYLRSGELFF. Here the CDR3 DNA reads TGTGCCAGTAGTAGGGCCAGGGATTATCTAAGATCCGGGGAGCTGTTTTTT. The whole variable domain, filled in from reference TRBV19 and TRBJ2-2, reads DGGITQSPKYLFRKEGQNVTLSCEQNLNHDAMYWYRQDPGQGLRLIYYSQIVNDFQKGDIAEGYSVSREKKESFPLTVTSAQKNPTAFYLCASSRARDYLRSGELFFGEGSRLTVL.

This sequence joins TRBV6-5 and TRBJ1-1; perhaps TRBD1 as D (5 bases). CDR3 length: 14 residues. Trimming cost V 6 bases and J 1 base, with 12 bases left between them. Germline values: CDR1 MNHEY, CDR2 SVGAGI. This CDR3 is CASRAHTGNTEAFF. CDR3 in DNA: TGTGCCAGCAGGGCCCATACAGGGAACACTGAAGCTTTCTTT.

V is TRBV6-5 and J is TRBJ2-7; TRBD2 matches 11 bases. The CDR3 has 14 residues. V shed 2 bases, J shed 4 bases, and the junction held 1 base outside the gene matches. Germline V gene data show CDR1 as MNHEY and CDR2 as SVGAGI. The DNA of the CDR3 is TGTGCCAGCAGTTACGGGACTAGCGGATACGAGCAGTACTTC. Residues: CASSYGTSGYEQYF.

The chain has TRBV7-8 and TRBJ2-2; 10 bases fit TRBD2. CDR3 size: 16 residues. J gave up 4 bases and V 1 base, and 3 bases lay outside the gene matches. Germline V gene data show CDR1 as SGHVS and CDR2 as FQNEAQ. In DNA form, the CDR3 reads TGTGCCAGCAGCTTAGAGGTAGCGGGAGGCACCGGGGAGCTGTTTTTT. It translates to CASSLEVAGGTGELFF.

This sequence joins TRBV28 and TRBJ1-1, with TRBD1 matching 7 bases. Germline CDR1 is MDHEN and CDR2 is SYDVKM. This CDR3 spans 14 amino acids. V was pared by 4 bases and J by 4 bases, with 6 bases of the junction left unmatched. This chain's CDR3 is CASSYQGGRTEAFF. The CDR3 DNA reads as TGTGCCAGCAGTTATCAAGGGGGCCGCACTGAAGCTTTCTTT.

V usage is TRBV5-5 and J usage is TRBJ1-4; D ambiguous. The V end was cut by 1 base, the J end by 4 bases, with 11 bases between. Germline V gene sequence: CDR1 SGHKS, CDR2 YYEKEE (reference sequence). The CDR3 loop spans 15 amino acids. CDR3 protein: CASSLLLSINEKLFF. The CDR3 DNA follows: TGTGCCAGCAGCTTGCTCTTAAGCATTAATGAAAAACTGTTTTTT.

This rearrangement joins TRBV6-6 to TRBJ1-1, with 9 bases lining up with TRBD1. CDR3 size: 13 residues. The V segment lost 6 bases and the J segment 5 bases; nucleotides outside the gene matches: 4. CDR1 is MNHNY and CDR2 is SVGAGI in the germline V gene (reference sequence). This chain's CDR3 is CASRDRGGTEAFF. The CDR3 DNA reads as TGTGCCAGCAGGGACAGGGGAGGAACTGAAGCTTTCTTT.

This clone was picked up one time. V is TRBV7-6 and J is TRBJ2-2; D might be TRBD2 (6 bases). V lost 4 bases and J lost 4, with 13 bases in between. Germline CDR1 reads SGHVS; CDR2 reads FNYEAQ. The CDR3 runs 15 residues. For the CDR3, the DNA is TGTGCCAGCAGCTGGATGGAGGGAAGCACCGGGGAGCTGTTTTTT. Translation: CASSWMEGSTGELFF. Full variable domain (outside the CDR3, taken from reference TRBV7-6 and TRBJ2-2): GAGVSQSPRYKVTKRGQDVALRCDPISGHVSLYWYRQALGQGPEFLTYFNYEAQQDKSGLPNDRFSAERPEGSISTLTIQRTEQRDSAMYRCASSWMEGSTGELFFGEGSRLTVL.

This rearrangement joins TRBV6-6 to TRBJ2-2, with TRBD2 identical over 8 bases. Trimming took 2 bases from V and 1 from J; bases not matched to a gene: 3. The CDR3 length is 16 residues. Germline lookup yields CDR1 MNHNY and CDR2 SVGAGI (reference sequence). The CDR3 loop is CASSYTGGGNTGELFF. CDR3 coding DNA: TGTGCCAGCAGTTACACCGGGGGGGGGAACACCGGGGAGCTGTTTTTT.

V gene TRBV7-2 combines with J gene TRBJ2-7, with 8 bases that match TRBD1. This CDR3 has 16 residues. In germline, CDR1 is SGHTA, CDR2 FQGNSA. V lost 4 bases, J lost 2 bases, and 10 bases stayed unmatched. The CDR3 sequence: CASSSGGRGRPYEQYF. The CDR3 region has the DNA TGTGCCAGCAGCTCAGGGGGCAGGGGGCGACCCTACGAGCAGTACTTC.

The chain joins TRBV19 to TRBJ1-5; 7 nucleotides match TRBD1. CDR1 is LNHDA and CDR2 is SQIVND in the germline V gene (reference sequence). The CDR3 covers 14 residues. The J segment lost 0 bases and the V segment lost 10 bases, leaving 6 bases of the junction unmatched. DNA of the CDR3: TGTGCCACCGCGGGACAGCTTAGCAATCAGCCCCAGCATTTT. This encodes CATAGQLSNQPQHF.

This chain links TRBV6-2 or TRBV6-3 with TRBJ2-1; 10 nucleotides line up with TRBD1. CDR3 length: 15 residues. V lost 6 bases, J lost 2 bases, and 4 bases stayed unmatched. Looked up from germline, CDR1 is MNHEY and CDR2 is SVGEGT. CDR3: CASSWGQGTYNEQFF. The CDR3 DNA follows: TGTGCCAGCAGCTGGGGACAGGGGACCTACAATGAGCAGTTCTTC.

This clone has a handful of counts. The J gene is TRBJ1-5, the V gene TRBV30, with D possibly being TRBD1 (6 bases). Germline V gives CDR1 GTSNPN, CDR2 SVGIG (reference sequence). This CDR3 region has 15 residues. V was pared by 0 bases and J by 5 bases, with 14 bases between. The CDR3 region is CAWSVSGQGYQPQHF. The CDR3 DNA sequence: TGTGCCTGGAGTGTGAGTGGGCAGGGGTATCAGCCCCAGCATTTT. The variable domain in full, completed from reference TRBV30 and TRBJ1-5, reads SQTIHQWPATLVQPVGSPLSLECTVEGTSNPNLYWYRQAAGRGLQLLFYSVGIGQISSEVPQNLSASRPQDRQFILSSKKLLLSDSGFYLCAWSVSGQGYQPQHFGDGTRLSIL.

The chain links TRBV5-6 to TRBJ1-1; D is unresolved. Between the trimmed V and J ends, which lost 2 bases and 1 base, there was a span of 12 bases. Germline V gives CDR1 SGHDT, CDR2 YYEEEE. This CDR3 is built from 15 residues. CDR3 loop: CASSFLSRPNTEAFF. For the CDR3, the DNA is TGTGCCAGCAGCTTCCTAAGTCGCCCGAACACTGAAGCTTTCTTT.

The genes are TRBV4-1 and TRBJ2-1; 7 bases are a match to TRBD2. Looked up from germline, CDR1 is MGHRA and CDR2 is YSYEKL. J gave up 5 bases and V 1 base, and 2 bases lay outside the gene matches. The CDR3 runs to 14 residues. The CDR3 spells CASSQVAGDNEQFF. The CDR3 DNA reads TGCGCCAGCAGCCAAGTCGCGGGGGACAATGAGCAGTTCTTC.

The chain joins TRBV27 to TRBJ2-2; 8 bases agree with TRBD1. Germline V gene lookup returns CDR1 MNHEY and CDR2 SMNVEV (reference sequence). This CDR3 region has 15 residues. V was pared by 7 bases and J by 2 bases, with 6 bases of the junction left unmatched. CDR3 residues: CASTFQGANTGELFF. CDR3 sequence (DNA): TGTGCCAGCACCTTTCAGGGGGCTAACACCGGGGAGCTGTTTTTT.

The J gene is TRBJ2-3, the V gene TRBV6-1, with TRBD1 matching over 7 bases. Germline V gene sequence: CDR1 MNHNS, CDR2 SASEGT. This CDR3 contains 18 residues. With V trimmed by 3 bases and J by 4 bases, 16 bases remained unmatched. Here the CDR3 DNA reads TGTGCCAGCAGTGAGGGGGAGACAGGGTTGAATTGGGCAGATACGCAGTATTTT. Residues: CASSEGETGLNWADTQYF.

The V gene is TRBV7-2, the J gene TRBJ2-7; 9 bases fit TRBD2. Germline loops: CDR1 SGHTA, CDR2 FQGNSA. The CDR3 extends over 14 amino acids. V dropped 0 bases and J dropped 4; count of bases not matched to a gene: 1. CDR3 protein: CASSLATSGYEQYF. DNA of the CDR3: TGTGCCAGCAGCTTAGCGACTAGCGGATACGAGCAGTACTTC. Looking up the rest from reference TRBV7-2 and TRBJ2-7 gives the full variable domain: GAGVSQSPSNKVTEKGKDVELRCDPISGHTALYWYRQSLGQGLEFLIYFQGNSAPDKSGLPSDRFSAERTGGSVSTLTIQRTQQEDSAVYLCASSLATSGYEQYFGPGTRLTVT.

This chain uses TRBV5-4 with TRBJ2-2; D perhaps matches TRBD2 (6 bases). Germline CDR1 and CDR2: SGHNT and YYREEE (reference sequence). There are 13 residues in the CDR3. V dropped 4 bases and J dropped 5 bases, with 9 bases sitting between them. The CDR3 DNA reads as TGTGCCAGCAGCCCCGGGGGTACCGGGGAGCTGTTTTTT. It is translated as CASSPGGTGELFF.

This clone has more than one count but fewer than ten. V is TRBV28 and J is TRBJ1-1; D is unclear. The CDR3 is made up of 11 amino acids. Deletions cut 8 bases from V and 6 bases from J, with 10 bases between. Germline CDR1 and CDR2: MDHEN and SYDVKM. The CDR3 protein is CASGRQAEAFF. For the CDR3, the DNA is TGTGCCAGCGGTCGGCAGGCTGAAGCTTTCTTT.

V gene TRBV30 combines with J gene TRBJ1-2, with D maybe TRBD1 (5 bases). The CDR3 consists of 12 residues. Germline CDR1 and CDR2: GTSNPN and SVGIG (reference sequence). With 7 bases removed from V and 4 bases from J, the gap between germline ends came to 13 bases. CDR3 amino acids: CASPRGTYGYTF. In DNA, the CDR3 is TGTGCCTCTCCGCGGGGCACCTATGGCTACACCTTC. Complete variable domain (other parts from reference TRBV30 and TRBJ1-2): SQTIHQWPATLVQPVGSPLSLECTVEGTSNPNLYWYRQAAGRGLQLLFYSVGIGQISSEVPQNLSASRPQDRQFILSSKKLLLSDSGFYLCASPRGTYGYTFGSGTRLTVV.